The T cell receptor (beta chain) under discussion was sequenced for a study of blood T cell repertoires in COVID-19. Original data processing: Amplification from reference gene primers served as the basis for estimated nucleated cell counts. Some clones are missing from TCRdb's copy, which holds only in-frame ones; the method was immunoSEQ multiplex PCR. V, J and clone size reflect that table, while D and trimming were determined from the DNA. The table shows around 200,000 clones, with about nine tenths occurring only once. The CDR3 loop spans 12 amino acids. Germline V gene lookup returns CDR1 KGHSH and CDR2 LQKENI. V was cut by 3 bases and J by 2 bases, with 4 bases left in between. Participants were aged roughly 18 to 95 years, lived in under 25 US areas, and enrolled virtually. Participant-given clinical history determined each cohort assignment.

V usage is TRBV18 and J usage is TRBJ1-1; no definite D call. The sample was PBMCs or T cells enriched from blood (not recorded which). The TCR was taken from a woman aged 18 to 35 who had recovered from COVID-19. The CDR3 DNA sequence: TGTGCCAGCTCACCTATTAACACTGAAGCTTTCTTT. Translating it yields CASSPINTEAFF.